The 30 T cell receptor beta chains listed next were all sequenced from one sample in a study of T-cell reconstitution after alpha-beta-depleted transplantation in children. The TCRbeta library was prepared with unique molecular identifiers. TCRdb re-derived calls from the PCR reads in MiXCR, one entry per CDR3 protein. Seen here are around 200,000 distinct CDR3 sequences, over 5.5% observed once, and the top ten hold around 3%. The material was PBMCs from the stem cell graft donor, obtained from the stem cell graft. All receptors come from a human donor who donated a stem cell graft to a child with Wiskott-Aldrich syndrome.

This clonotype was counted many times. The chain combines TRBV27 with TRBJ2-2; TRBD2 agrees at 7 bases. Germline CDR1 and CDR2: MNHEY and SMNVEV (reference sequence). There are 11 residues in the CDR3. Unmatched junction bases numbered 1, after V lost 7 bases and J lost 8 bases. Written as DNA, the CDR3 is TGTGCCAGCACCGGGGGGGGGGAGCTGTTTTTT. Translating gives CASTGGGELFF.

In this sample, this clonotype turned up many times. The chain is built from TRBV27 and TRBJ1-6, with no clear D. This CDR3 has 13 amino acids. Per the germline V gene, CDR1 is MNHEY and CDR2 is SMNVEV (reference sequence). V was clipped by 4 bases and J by 10 bases, with 11 bases between them. CDR3 sequence (DNA): TGTGCCAGCAGTTCCATGGATGTGTCACCCCTCCACTTT. Translated: CASSSMDVSPLHF.

This clonotype has ten or more counts. The chain has TRBV7-2 and TRBJ2-7; either TRBD1 or TRBD2 may supply D (5 bases each). Between the trimmed V and J ends, which lost 0 bases and 3 bases, there was a span of 9 bases. Germline CDR1 SGHTA, CDR2 FQGNSA. This CDR3 has 14 amino acids. CDR3 loop: CASSLAGVNYEQYF. The CDR3 DNA reads as TGTGCCAGCAGCTTAGCGGGGGTAAACTACGAGCAGTACTTC.

Many counts were recorded for this clonotype. This chain connects TRBV30 to TRBJ2-1; D remains unclear. The ends were cut back, 3 bases at V and 5 bases at J, with 11 bases in the middle. Germline CDR1 reads GTSNPN; CDR2 reads SVGIG (reference sequence). This CDR3 contains 13 residues. CDR3 loop: CAWSVRLNNEQFF. For the CDR3, the DNA is TGTGCCTGGAGCGTCCGGTTGAACAATGAGCAGTTCTTC.

In its sample, this clonotype was seen many times. The chain carries TRBV9 and TRBJ2-3, with 10 bases lining up with TRBD2. Trimming cost V 4 bases and J 1 base; bases outside gene matches: 3. This CDR3 spans 15 amino acids. The germline gives CDR1 SGDLS, CDR2 YYNGEE. CDR3 amino acids: CASSSTSGGTDTQYF. CDR3 nucleotide sequence: TGTGCCAGCAGCTCCACTAGCGGGGGCACAGATACGCAGTATTTT.

This clonotype came up a few times. The gene calls are TRBV6-1 and TRBJ1-2; TRBD1 matches 8 bases. The CDR3 runs 12 residues. The germline gives CDR1 MNHNS, CDR2 SASEGT. Trimming at V came to 6 bases and at J to 7 bases, leaving 4 bases not matched to a gene. CDR3 protein: CASRDRVRGYTF. The CDR3 DNA reads TGTGCCAGCAGGGACAGGGTACGTGGCTACACCTTC.

This clonotype was counted many times. For the CDR3, the DNA is TGTGCCAGCAGTTTAAGGGGGCTAGTGGAGCAGTTCTTC. Encoded protein: CASSLRGLVEQFF. The rearrangement uses TRBV12-3 or TRBV12-4 and TRBJ2-1, with 7 positions matching TRBD1. The CDR3 consists of 13 residues. The junction had 5 bases not matched to a gene; V was cut back by 2 bases and J by 10 bases.

This clonotype was observed at least ten times. This chain links TRBV11-2 with TRBJ2-5; tentatively, D is TRBD2 (6 bases). V gave up 6 bases and J gave up 9 bases, with 11 bases separating them. Germline CDR1 SGHAT, CDR2 FQNNGV. The CDR3 covers 11 residues. The CDR3 nucleotides read TGTGCCAGCAGAAACGCGGGGTCCCAGTACTTC. Translation: CASRNAGSQYF.

This sequence joins TRBV3-1 and TRBJ1-1; D unresolved. Trimming took off 4 bases at V and 4 bases at J, with 13 bases between the two ends. There are 14 residues in the CDR3. Germline CDR1 reads LGHDT; CDR2 reads YNNKEL (reference sequence). CDR3 sequence: CASSLKAEGTEAFF. The CDR3 region has the DNA TGTGCCAGCAGCCTTAAGGCGGAGGGCACTGAAGCTTTCTTT.

This clonotype was counted only a few times. The chain combines TRBV20-1 with TRBJ2-1; D ambiguous. V shed 3 bases and J shed 1 base, with 13 bases lying between them. Germline CDR1 is DFQATT and CDR2 is SNEGSKA (reference sequence). This CDR3 region has 15 residues. This CDR3 reads CSARRRTGSYNEQFF. As DNA, the CDR3 is TGCAGTGCTAGGAGGCGGACGGGTTCCTACAATGAGCAGTTCTTC.

This clonotype was seen ten or more times. The chain combines TRBV24-1 with TRBJ2-7; possible D gene TRBD1, 5 bases. V was trimmed by 1 base and J by 5 bases, leaving 11 bases between them. The CDR3 spans 14 residues. Germline assignment: CDR1 KGHDR and CDR2 SFDVKD. The chain's CDR3 is CATSDFPDSHEQYF. The CDR3 DNA sequence: TGTGCCACCAGTGATTTCCCTGACAGCCACGAGCAGTACTTC.

This clonotype was counted a few times. The rearrangement joins TRBV6-1 to TRBJ2-7, with 8 bases identical to TRBD2. Trimming at V came to 5 bases and at J to 3 bases, leaving 9 bases not matched to a gene. Germline V gives CDR1 MNHNS, CDR2 SASEGT. This CDR3 contains 15 residues. In DNA form, the CDR3 reads TGTGCCAGCAGTCCCAGCGGGAGCGGCCTCTACGAGCAGTACTTC. Amino acid sequence: CASSPSGSGLYEQYF.

This clonotype was counted at least ten times. The rearrangement joins TRBV10-3 to TRBJ1-5; D uncertain. CDR1 and CDR2 (germline): ENHRY, SYGVKD. V shed 8 bases and J shed 3 bases, with 11 bases lying between them. The CDR3 length is 13 residues. CDR3 coding DNA: TGTGCCATCCACGACCGTCTCAATCAGCCCCAGCATTTT. This encodes CAIHDRLNQPQHF.

J is TRBJ2-3 and V is TRBV11-2; 8 nucleotides line up with TRBD2. Germline values: CDR1 SGHAT, CDR2 FQNNGV. J was trimmed by 4 bases and V by 7 bases; bases with no gene match: 7. The CDR3 is 14 residues long. CDR3 sequence: CASKDLAGPDTQYF. The CDR3 DNA is TGTGCCAGCAAGGACCTAGCGGGCCCAGATACGCAGTATTTT. Combining the CDR3 with reference TRBV11-2 and TRBJ2-3 gives the whole variable domain EAGVAQSPRYKIIEKRQSVAFWCNPISGHATLYWYQQILGQGPKLLIQFQNNGVVDDSQLPKDRFSAERLKGVDSTLKIQPAKLEDSAVYLCASKDLAGPDTQYFGPGTRLTVL.

This clonotype was seen a handful of times. The chain is built from TRBV2 and TRBJ2-3; D possibly corresponds to TRBD2 (6 bases). The CDR3 extends over 12 amino acids. Trimming left V 11 bases short and J 6 bases short, with 15 bases between. Germline V CDR1 and CDR2: SNHLY, FYNNEI. The CDR3 loop reads CAGGVASDTQYF. The CDR3 DNA sequence: TGTGCCGGCGGGGTAGCTTCCGATACGCAGTATTTT. The complete variable domain, with remaining parts taken from reference TRBV2 and TRBJ2-3, reads EPEVTQTPSHQVTQMGQEVILRCVPISNHLYFYWYRQILGQKVEFLVSFYNNEISEKSEIFDDQFSVERPDGSNFTLKIRSTKLEDSAMYFCAGGVASDTQYFGPGTRLTVL.

This clonotype was seen only a few times. The chain is built from TRBV20-1 and TRBJ2-3, with D hard to call. This CDR3 contains 12 residues. V lost 3 bases to trimming and J lost 2 bases, with 6 bases between them. Germline V lookup: CDR1 DFQATT, CDR2 SNEGSKA (reference sequence). The CDR3 DNA sequence: TGCAGTGCTAGGGTAGCCACAGATACGCAGTATTTT. Its protein is CSARVATDTQYF.

The sample holds many counts of this clonotype. The chain combines TRBV27 with TRBJ2-7; 8 bases are shared with TRBD1. Germline V CDR1 and CDR2: MNHEY, SMNVEV (reference sequence). The length of the CDR3 is 15 residues. The V gene end was trimmed by 6 bases and the J gene end by 2 bases; junction bases not matched to a gene: 9. The CDR3 reads CASSHRDRRPYEQYF. The CDR3 region has the DNA TGTGCCAGCAGCCACCGGGACAGGCGACCCTACGAGCAGTACTTC.

This clonotype was detected ten times or more. The V and J genes are TRBV15 and TRBJ2-1; no clear D. V was cut by 5 bases and J by 10 bases, with 9 bases left in between. The CDR3 consists of 11 residues. Per germline, CDR1 LNHNV and CDR2 YYDKDF (reference sequence). CDR3 coding DNA: TGTGCCACCAGCTTTCACCGGGAGCAGTTCTTC. Protein: CATSFHREQFF.

J is TRBJ1-4 and V is TRBV14; tentative D call: TRBD1 (5 bases). The CDR3 is made up of 18 amino acids. CDR1 is SGHDN, CDR2 FVKESK, per germline. Trimming removed 0 bases at V and 6 bases at J, with 20 bases between. The CDR3: CASSQDPLLGAADEKLFF. Written as DNA, the CDR3 is TGTGCCAGCAGCCAAGATCCCCTACTAGGGGCGGCGGATGAAAAACTGTTTTTT. The entire variable domain, with the rest obtained from reference TRBV14 and TRBJ1-4, is as follows: EAGVTQFPSHSVIEKGQTVTLRCDPISGHDNLYWYRRVMGKEIKFLLHFVKESKQDESGMPNNRFLAERTGGTYSTLKVQPAELEDSGVYFCASSQDPLLGAADEKLFFGSGTQLSVL.

This clonotype came up many times. This sequence joins TRBV7-9 and TRBJ2-2; 7 nucleotides agree with TRBD2. CDR1 and CDR2 from the germline V gene are SEHNR and FQNEAQ (reference sequence). The CDR3 has 17 amino acids. J lost 0 bases, V lost 6 bases, and 10 bases had no gene match. The CDR3 spells CASSYLADPANTGELFF. In DNA form, the CDR3 reads TGTGCCAGCAGTTATCTAGCGGATCCTGCGAACACCGGGGAGCTGTTTTTT. Complete variable domain (other parts from reference TRBV7-9 and TRBJ2-2): DTGVSQNPRHKITKRGQNVTFRCDPISEHNRLYWYRQTLGQGPEFLTYFQNEAQLEKSRLLSDRFSAERPKGSFSTLEIQRTEQGDSAMYLCASSYLADPANTGELFFGEGSRLTVL.

In this sample, this clonotype turned up many times. The junction and the germline gene differ at one end; a read error may be behind it. The chain employs TRBV5-1 and TRBJ1-5; possible D gene TRBD1, 5 bases. This CDR3 has 13 amino acids. CDR1 SGHRS and CDR2 YFSETQ come from the germline V gene. CDR3 in amino acids: CASSLGGDQPQHF. In DNA form, the CDR3 reads TGTGCCAGCAGCTTAGGAGGGGATCAGCCCCAGCATTTT.

In its sample, this clonotype was seen many times. This chain joins TRBV20-1 and TRBJ1-4; a possible D gene is TRBD1 (6 bases). Germline CDR1 and CDR2: DFQATT and SNEGSKA (reference sequence). The CDR3 consists of 14 residues. V lost 4 bases to trimming and J lost 7 bases, with 16 bases between them. The CDR3 DNA follows: TGCAGTGCTACGCCTCCGGGGGCGGGTGAAAAACTGTTTTTT. Its translation is CSATPPGAGEKLFF.

The chain carries TRBV28 and TRBJ2-3; D gene uncertain. CDR1 is MDHEN and CDR2 is SYDVKM in the germline V gene. Between the trimmed V and J ends, which lost 3 bases and 0 bases, there was a span of 7 bases. The CDR3 consists of 14 residues. The CDR3 DNA follows: TGTGCCAGCAGTTTGCTAGGGAGCACAGATACGCAGTATTTT. Translation gives CASSLLGSTDTQYF.

This chain connects TRBV7-8 to TRBJ2-3; D may be TRBD2 (5 bases). Trimming stripped 5 bases from V and 2 bases from J, with 17 bases between. The CDR3 spans 16 residues. CDR1 and CDR2 (germline): SGHVS, FQNEAQ. As DNA, the CDR3 is TGTGCCAGCAGCCTCAGCGGCCCTCTGATCACAGATACGCAGTATTTT. The encoded protein is CASSLSGPLITDTQYF.

This clonotype was observed a few times. The chain is built from TRBV3-1 and TRBJ2-7; D is possibly TRBD1 (5 bases). Germline V CDR1 and CDR2: LGHDT, YNNKEL (reference sequence). V gave up 5 bases and J gave up 5 bases, with 19 bases separating them. The CDR3 loop spans 15 amino acids. CDR3 amino acids: CASSALGMGLDEQYF. CDR3 in DNA: TGTGCCAGCAGCGCCTTGGGGATGGGGCTCGACGAGCAGTACTTC.

In its sample, this clonotype was seen many times. V is TRBV5-4 and J is TRBJ2-3; 9 nucleotides line up with TRBD2. The CDR3 runs to 16 residues. Germline CDR1 is SGHNT and CDR2 is YYREEE (reference sequence). Trimming removed 0 bases from V and 3 bases from J; junction bases left unmatched: 5. CDR3 bases: TGTGCCAGCAGCTTGGATCCTAGCGGGGTTACAGATACGCAGTATTTT. Translating it yields CASSLDPSGVTDTQYF. Variable domain in full (rest from reference TRBV5-4 and TRBJ2-3): ETGVTQSPTHLIKTRGQQVTLRCSSQSGHNTVSWYQQALGQGPQFIFQYYREEENGRGNFPPRFSGLQFPNYSSELNVNALELDDSALYLCASSLDPSGVTDTQYFGPGTRLTVL.

This clonotype occurred many times. The chain uses TRBV3-1 and TRBJ2-1; the D gene is possibly TRBD1 (5 bases). Trimming took off 3 bases at V and 5 bases at J, with 14 bases between the two ends. The CDR3 totals 15 residues. Germline V gene data show CDR1 as LGHDT and CDR2 as YNNKEL (reference sequence). The CDR3 protein is CASSHAVRTHNEQFF. The CDR3 nucleotides read TGTGCCAGCAGCCACGCCGTAAGGACACACAATGAGCAGTTCTTC.

Many counts were recorded for this clonotype. V usage is TRBV5-5 and J usage is TRBJ2-7; D ambiguous. Germline loops: CDR1 SGHKS, CDR2 YYEKEE (reference sequence). The CDR3 length is 15 residues. The V and J ends lost 0 bases and 2 bases respectively, with 12 bases between them. The CDR3 spells CASSLGRPVTYEQYF. The DNA for the CDR3 is TGTGCCAGCAGCTTGGGGCGGCCAGTTACCTACGAGCAGTACTTC. The entire variable domain, with the rest obtained from reference TRBV5-5 and TRBJ2-7, is as follows: DAGVTQSPTHLIKTRGQQVTLRCSPISGHKSVSWYQQVLGQGPQFIFQYYEKEERGRGNFPDRFSARQFPNYSSELNVNALLLGDSALYLCASSLGRPVTYEQYFGPGTRLTVT.

This clonotype came up many times. The chain links TRBV14 to TRBJ2-1; 7 bases align to TRBD1. The length of the CDR3 is 15 residues. The V gene's germline CDR1 is SGHDN and CDR2 FVKESK. V lost 1 base to trimming and J lost 7 bases; unmatched junction nucleotides: 7. The CDR3 protein is CASSQVRPTGNEQFF. In DNA, the CDR3 is TGTGCCAGCAGCCAAGTGAGACCGACAGGGAATGAGCAGTTCTTC. Full variable domain (rest looked up from reference TRBV14 and TRBJ2-1): EAGVTQFPSHSVIEKGQTVTLRCDPISGHDNLYWYRRVMGKEIKFLLHFVKESKQDESGMPNNRFLAERTGGTYSTLKVQPAELEDSGVYFCASSQVRPTGNEQFFGPGTRLTVL.

The J gene is TRBJ2-4, the V gene TRBV6-5, with 11 bases matching TRBD1. Trimming at V came to 3 bases and at J to 5 bases, leaving 3 bases not matched to a gene. Germline-derived CDR1 and CDR2 are MNHEY and SVGAGI. The CDR3 is 15 amino acids. Here the CDR3 DNA reads TGTGCCAGCAGTTATCTGGGACAGGGGGAAAACATTCAGTACTTC. Amino acid sequence: CASSYLGQGENIQYF.